The source of this T cell receptor (beta chain) is a study of T cells expressing NK-cell markers. Study-level background: Sorted CD3+CD56+NKG2C+, CD3+CD56+NKG2C- and CD3+CD56-NKG2C+ T-cell subsets were beta-chain profiled. Eight donors were sequenced, seven testing HCMV-seropositive and one testing seronegative.

TCRdb re-called the 5' RACE reads and shows each CDR3 protein once, DNA omitted. Its table records 550,000 to 600,000 distinct CDR3 sequences. CDR1 is SGHRS and CDR2 is YFSETQ in the germline V gene. This CDR3 contains 11 residues. The receptor comes from a young man in good health. The chain is built from TRBV5-1 and TRBJ2-1. Specimen: blood T cells: a sorted CD56 or NKG2C T cell subset, CD4+ or CD8+ T cells, or bulk PBMC T cells (not recorded which). CDR3 in amino acids: CASSSYREQFF.